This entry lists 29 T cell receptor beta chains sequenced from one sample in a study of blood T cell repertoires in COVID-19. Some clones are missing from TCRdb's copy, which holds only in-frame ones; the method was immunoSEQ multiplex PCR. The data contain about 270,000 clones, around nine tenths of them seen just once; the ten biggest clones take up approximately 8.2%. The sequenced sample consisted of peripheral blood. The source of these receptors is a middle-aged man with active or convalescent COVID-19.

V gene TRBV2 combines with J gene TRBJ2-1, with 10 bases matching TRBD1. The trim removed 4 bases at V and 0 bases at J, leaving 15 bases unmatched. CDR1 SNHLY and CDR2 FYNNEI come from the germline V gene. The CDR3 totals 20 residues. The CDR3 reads CASSGVGTGAFLSSYNEQFF. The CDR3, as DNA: TGTGCCAGCAGTGGGGTTGGGACAGGGGCCTTTCTAAGCTCCTACAATGAGCAGTTCTTC.

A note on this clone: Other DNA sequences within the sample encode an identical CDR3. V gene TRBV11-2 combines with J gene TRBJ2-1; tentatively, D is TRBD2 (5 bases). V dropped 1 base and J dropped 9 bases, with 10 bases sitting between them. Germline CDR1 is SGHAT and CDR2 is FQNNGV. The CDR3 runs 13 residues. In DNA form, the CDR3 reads TGTGCCAGCAGCTTAGTGACCGGAGGTGAGCAGTTCTTC. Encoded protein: CASSLVTGGEQFF. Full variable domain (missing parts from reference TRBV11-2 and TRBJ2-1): EAGVAQSPRYKIIEKRQSVAFWCNPISGHATLYWYQQILGQGPKLLIQFQNNGVVDDSQLPKDRFSAERLKGVDSTLKIQPAKLEDSAVYLCASSLVTGGEQFFGPGTRLTVL.

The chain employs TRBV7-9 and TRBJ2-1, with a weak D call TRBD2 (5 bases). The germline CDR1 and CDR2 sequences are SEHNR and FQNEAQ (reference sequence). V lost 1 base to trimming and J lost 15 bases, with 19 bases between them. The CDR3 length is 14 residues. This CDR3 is CASSLVQAGGWPFF. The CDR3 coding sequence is TGTGCCAGCAGCTTAGTTCAGGCCGGAGGCTGGCCGTTCTTC.

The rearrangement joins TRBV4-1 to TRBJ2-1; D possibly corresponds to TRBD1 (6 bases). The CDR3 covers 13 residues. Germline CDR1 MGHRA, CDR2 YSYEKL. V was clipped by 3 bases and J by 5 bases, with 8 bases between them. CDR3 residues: CASSHPGDNEQFF. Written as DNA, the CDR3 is TGCGCCAGCAGCCATCCAGGGGACAATGAGCAGTTCTTC.

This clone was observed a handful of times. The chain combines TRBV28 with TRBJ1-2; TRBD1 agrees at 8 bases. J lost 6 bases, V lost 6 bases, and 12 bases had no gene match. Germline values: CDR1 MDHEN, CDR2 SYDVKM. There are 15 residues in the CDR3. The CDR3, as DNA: TGTGCCAGCAGGACCCCAGGGGGCCTTAATGATGGCTACACCTTC. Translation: CASRTPGGLNDGYTF.

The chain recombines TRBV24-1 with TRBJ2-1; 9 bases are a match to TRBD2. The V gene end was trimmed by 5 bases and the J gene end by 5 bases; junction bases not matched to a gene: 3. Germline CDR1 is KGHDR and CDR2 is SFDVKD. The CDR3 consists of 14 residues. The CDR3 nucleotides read TGTGCCACCAGTGCCCGACTAGCGGACAATGAGCAGTTCTTC. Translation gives CATSARLADNEQFF.

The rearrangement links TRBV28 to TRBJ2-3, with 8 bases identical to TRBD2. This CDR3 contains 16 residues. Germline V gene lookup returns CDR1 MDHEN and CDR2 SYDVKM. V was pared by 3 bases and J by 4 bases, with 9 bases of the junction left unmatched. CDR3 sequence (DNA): TGTGCCAGCAGTTTTGGGAGCGGGAGCCCACCAGATACGCAGTATTTT. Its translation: CASSFGSGSPPDTQYF.

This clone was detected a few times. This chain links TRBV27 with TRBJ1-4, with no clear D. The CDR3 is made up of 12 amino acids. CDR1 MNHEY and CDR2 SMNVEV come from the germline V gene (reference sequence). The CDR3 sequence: CGENRLTGKLFF. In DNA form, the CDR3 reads TGTGGAGAGAACCGATTAACGGGAAAACTGTTTTTT.

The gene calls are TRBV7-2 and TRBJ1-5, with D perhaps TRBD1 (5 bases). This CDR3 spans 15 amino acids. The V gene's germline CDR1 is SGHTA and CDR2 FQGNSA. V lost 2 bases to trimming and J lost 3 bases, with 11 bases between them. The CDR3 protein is CASSLSQGPNQPQHF. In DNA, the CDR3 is TGTGCCAGCAGCTTATCCCAGGGCCCCAATCAGCCCCAGCATTTT.

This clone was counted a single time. CDR3 sequence reads: CASSYSSGRSGELFF. The CDR3, as DNA: TGTGCCAGCAGCTATTCTAGCGGGCGGAGCGGGGAGCTGTTTTTT. The chain has TRBV7-3 and TRBJ2-2; 8 positions match TRBD2. Germline V gene sequence: CDR1 SGHTA, CDR2 FQGTGA. Trimming removed 4 bases from V and 7 bases from J; junction bases left unmatched: 8. This CDR3 contains 15 residues.

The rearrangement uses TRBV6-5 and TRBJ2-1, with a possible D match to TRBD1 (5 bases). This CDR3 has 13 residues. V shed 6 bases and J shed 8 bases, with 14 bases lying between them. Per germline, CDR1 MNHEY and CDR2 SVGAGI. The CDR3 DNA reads TGTGCCAGCAGGACCCGGTCAGGGTATGAGCAGTTCTTC. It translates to CASRTRSGYEQFF.

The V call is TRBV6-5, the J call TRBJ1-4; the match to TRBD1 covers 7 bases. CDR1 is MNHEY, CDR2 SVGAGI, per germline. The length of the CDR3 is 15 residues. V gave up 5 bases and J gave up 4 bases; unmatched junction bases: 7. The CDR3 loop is CASSPGDSSNEKLFF. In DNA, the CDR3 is TGTGCCAGCAGTCCTGGGGACAGTAGTAATGAAAAACTGTTTTTT.

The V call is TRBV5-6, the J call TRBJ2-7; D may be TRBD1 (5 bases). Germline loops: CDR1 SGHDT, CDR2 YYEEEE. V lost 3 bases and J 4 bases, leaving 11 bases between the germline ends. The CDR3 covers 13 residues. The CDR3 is CASSYGDRYEQYF. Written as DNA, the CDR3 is TGTGCCAGCAGCTACGGAGACAGATACGAGCAGTACTTC. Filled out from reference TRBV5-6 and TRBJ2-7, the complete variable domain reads DAGVTQSPTHLIKTRGQQVTLRCSPKSGHDTVSWYQQALGQGPQFIFQYYEEEERQRGNFPDRFSGHQFPNYSSELNVNALLLGDSALYLCASSYGDRYEQYFGPGTRLTVT.

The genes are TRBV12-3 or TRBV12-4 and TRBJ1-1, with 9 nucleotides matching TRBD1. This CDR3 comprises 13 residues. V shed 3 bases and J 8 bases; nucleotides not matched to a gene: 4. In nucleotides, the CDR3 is TGTGCCAGCAGTTTTGGGACAGGGATGGAAGCTTTCTTT. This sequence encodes CASSFGTGMEAFF.

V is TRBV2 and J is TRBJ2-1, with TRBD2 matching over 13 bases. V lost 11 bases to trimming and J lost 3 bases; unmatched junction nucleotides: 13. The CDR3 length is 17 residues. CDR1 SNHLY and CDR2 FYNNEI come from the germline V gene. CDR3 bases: TGTGCCGTCCGAGGACTAGCGGGGGTCTACGGCTACAATGAGCAGTTCTTC. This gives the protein CAVRGLAGVYGYNEQFF.

The DNA for the CDR3 is TGTGCCAGCAGCCAAGATCTACAGGGGAACAATCAGCCCCAGCATTTT. Translating it yields CASSQDLQGNNQPQHF. V usage is TRBV4-2 and J usage is TRBJ1-5, with 7 bases aligning to TRBD1. CDR3 size: 16 residues. V shed 0 bases and J 3 bases; nucleotides not matched to a gene: 5. CDR1 LGHNA and CDR2 YNFKEQ come from the germline V gene.

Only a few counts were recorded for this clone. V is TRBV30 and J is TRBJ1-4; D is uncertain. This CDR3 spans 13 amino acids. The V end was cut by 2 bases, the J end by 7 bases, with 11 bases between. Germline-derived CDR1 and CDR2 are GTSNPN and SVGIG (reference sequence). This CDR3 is CAWSSRSGEKLFF. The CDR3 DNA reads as TGTGCCTGGAGTTCGCGGTCGGGTGAAAAACTGTTTTTT.

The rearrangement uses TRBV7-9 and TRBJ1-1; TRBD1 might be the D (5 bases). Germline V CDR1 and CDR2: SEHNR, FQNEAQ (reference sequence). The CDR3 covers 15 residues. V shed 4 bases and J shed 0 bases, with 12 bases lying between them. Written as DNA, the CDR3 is TGTGCCAGCAGCTCCAACCGGGACTTGAACACTGAAGCTTTCTTT. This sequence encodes CASSSNRDLNTEAFF.

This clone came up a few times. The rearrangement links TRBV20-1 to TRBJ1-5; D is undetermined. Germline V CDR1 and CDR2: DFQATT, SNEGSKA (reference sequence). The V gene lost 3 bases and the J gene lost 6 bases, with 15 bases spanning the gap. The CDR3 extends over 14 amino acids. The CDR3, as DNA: TGCAGTGCTAGTAGTGAGGTCGGGGTTCAGCCCCAGCATTTT. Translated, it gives CSASSEVGVQPQHF.

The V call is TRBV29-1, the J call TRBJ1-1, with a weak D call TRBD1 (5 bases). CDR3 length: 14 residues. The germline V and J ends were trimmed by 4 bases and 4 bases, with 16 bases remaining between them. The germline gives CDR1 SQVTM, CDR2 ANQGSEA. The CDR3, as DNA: TGCAGCGTTGCCGTGGCGACCCAGGGCACTGAAGCTTTCTTT. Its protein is CSVAVATQGTEAFF.

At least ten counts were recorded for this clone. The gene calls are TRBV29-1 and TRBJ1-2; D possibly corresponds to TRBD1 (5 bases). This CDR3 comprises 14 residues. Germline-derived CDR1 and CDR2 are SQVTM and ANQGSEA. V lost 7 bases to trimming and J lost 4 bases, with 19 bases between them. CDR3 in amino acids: CSAAYSGNLYGYTF. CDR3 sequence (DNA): TGCAGCGCAGCCTATTCAGGGAATCTCTATGGCTACACCTTC.

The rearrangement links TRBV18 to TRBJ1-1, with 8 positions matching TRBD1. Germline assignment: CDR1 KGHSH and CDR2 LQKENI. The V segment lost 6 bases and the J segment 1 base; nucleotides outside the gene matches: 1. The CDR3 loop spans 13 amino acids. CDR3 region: CASSGQGNTEAFF. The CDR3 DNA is TGTGCCAGCTCCGGACAGGGGAACACTGAAGCTTTCTTT.

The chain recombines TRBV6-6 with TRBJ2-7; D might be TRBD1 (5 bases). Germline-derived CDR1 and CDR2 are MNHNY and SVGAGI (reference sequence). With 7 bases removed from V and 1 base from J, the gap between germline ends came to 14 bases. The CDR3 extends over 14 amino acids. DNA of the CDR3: TGTGCCAGCACACAGGCTTCCAATTCCTACGAGCAGTACTTC. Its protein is CASTQASNSYEQYF.

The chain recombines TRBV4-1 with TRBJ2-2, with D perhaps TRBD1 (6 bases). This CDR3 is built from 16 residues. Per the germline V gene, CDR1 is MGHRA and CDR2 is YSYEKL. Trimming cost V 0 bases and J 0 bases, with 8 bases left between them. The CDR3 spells CASSQEGQSNTGELFF. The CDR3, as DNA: TGCGCCAGCAGCCAAGAAGGACAGTCGAACACCGGGGAGCTGTTTTTT.

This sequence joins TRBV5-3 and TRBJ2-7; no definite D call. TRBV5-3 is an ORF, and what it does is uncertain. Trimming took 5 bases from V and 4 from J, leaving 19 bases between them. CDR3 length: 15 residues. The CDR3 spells CARRTPAVIKYEQYF. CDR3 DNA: TGTGCCAGAAGAACTCCGGCGGTGATTAAGTACGAGCAGTACTTC.

CDR3 sequence: CASSQTTGTGLFRNQPQHF. The CDR3 coding sequence is TGTGCCAGCAGCCAGACAACCGGGACAGGGCTATTTCGTAATCAGCCCCAGCATTTT. The chain carries TRBV5-6 and TRBJ1-5, with 9 bases matching TRBD1. Trimming at V came to 4 bases and at J to 4 bases, leaving 18 bases not matched to a gene. The CDR3 is 19 residues long. Germline V gene lookup returns CDR1 SGHDT and CDR2 YYEEEE.

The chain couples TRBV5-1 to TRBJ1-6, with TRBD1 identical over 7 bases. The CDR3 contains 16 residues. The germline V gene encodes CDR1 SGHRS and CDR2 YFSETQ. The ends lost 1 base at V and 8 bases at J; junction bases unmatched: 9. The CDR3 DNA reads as TGCGCCAGCAGCTTGATGGCAGGGGGAAACGATTCACCCCTCCACTTT. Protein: CASSLMAGGNDSPLHF.

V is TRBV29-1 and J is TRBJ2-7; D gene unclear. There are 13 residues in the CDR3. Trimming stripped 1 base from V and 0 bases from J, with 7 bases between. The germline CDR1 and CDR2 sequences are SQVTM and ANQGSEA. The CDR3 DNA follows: TGCAGCGTTGAAGGTGAGAGCTCCTACGAGCAGTACTTC. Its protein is CSVEGESSYEQYF.

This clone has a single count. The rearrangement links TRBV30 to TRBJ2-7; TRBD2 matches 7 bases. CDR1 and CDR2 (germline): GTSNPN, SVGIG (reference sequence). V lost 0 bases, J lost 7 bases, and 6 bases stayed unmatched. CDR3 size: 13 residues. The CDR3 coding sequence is TGTGCCTGGAGTGTAAGCGGGGCGCGGGAGCAGTACTTC. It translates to CAWSVSGAREQYF.